The rows below give T cell receptor beta chains drawn from one sample of a study of graft-versus-host responses after intestinal transplantation. These TCRs' antigens remain unknown. Data came from immunoSEQ multiplex PCR; TCRdb stores just in-frame clones and leaves some out. Of 80,000 to 95,000 clones in the sample, around 93% are singletons; the top ten hold 2% to 2.5%. The specimen comprised unstimulated CD8+ T cells sorted from spleen or lymph node cells, sampled before intestinal transplant. All receptors come from a human donor who received an intestinal transplant. CDR3s include the opening cysteine and the closing phenylalanine or tryptophan. Fields, in order: clone size, V gene, D gene, J gene, CDR3 protein, CDR3 DNA. D genes are given only for firm matches. Size is stated for part of the rows, as once, few or many counts, or as a class when the clone is expanded.

>few|TRBV4-1|NA|TRBJ2-2
CASSQGPVRAMDSGELFF
TGCGCCAGCAGCCAAGGACCTGTTCGGGCTATGGACTCCGGGGAGCTGTTTTTT
>NA|TRBV10-2|NA|TRBJ2-2
CASMELNTGELFF
TGCGCCAGCATGGAGTTGAACACCGGGGAGCTGTTTTTT
>NA|TRBV7-9|TRBD1|TRBJ1-4
CASSLGQGTEKLFF
TGTGCCAGCAGCCTGGGACAGGGAACGGAAAAACTGTTTTTT
>NA|TRBV7-2|NA|TRBJ1-6
CASSAVDTNNSPLHF
TGTGCCAGCAGCGCGGTGGACACAAATAATTCACCCCTCCACTTT
>NA|TRBV4-1|NA|TRBJ2-6
CASSQDPWGKGPQSSGANVLTF
TGCGCCAGCAGCCAAGATCCCTGGGGCAAGGGCCCTCAAAGCTCTGGGGCCAACGTCCTGACTTTC
>NA|TRBV27|NA|TRBJ1-6
CASKNSTWEGPLHF
TGTGCCAGCAAAAACTCGACTTGGGAGGGACCCCTCCACTTT
>NA|TRBV29-1|NA|TRBJ2-3
CSVDGISTDTQYF
TGCAGCGTTGACGGGATTAGCACAGATACGCAGTATTTT
>NA|TRBV4-3|NA|TRBJ2-4
CASSQVFGGWNIQYF
TGCGCCAGCAGCCAAGTGTTTGGAGGGTGGAACATTCAGTACTTC
>NA|TRBV28|NA|TRBJ2-7
CASNRAGYEVLYEQYF
TGTGCCAGCAATCGGGCAGGGTATGAGGTTTTATACGAGCAGTACTTC
>NA|TRBV19|NA|TRBJ1-1
CASSIARNTEAFF
TGTGCCAGTAGTATAGCCAGAAACACTGAAGCTTTCTTT
>NA|TRBV7-2|TRBD1|TRBJ2-7
CASSLAWDRGGRSYEQYF
TGTGCCAGCAGCTTGGCTTGGGACAGGGGGGGCCGCTCCTACGAGCAGTACTTC
>NA|TRBV6-1|NA|TRBJ1-6
CASSTGGAYNSPLHF
TGTGCCAGCAGTACGGGGGGGGCCTATAATTCACCCCTCCACTTT
>once|TRBV10-2|TRBD2|TRBJ2-3
CASSESGTSGVAQYF
TGCGCCAGCAGTGAGTCCGGGACTAGCGGGGTTGCGCAGTATTTT
>NA|TRBV2|TRBD2|TRBJ2-1
CASSAKFGGDYNEQFF
TGTGCCAGCAGCGCCAAATTCGGGGGGGACTACAATGAGCAGTTCTTC